The present T cell receptor beta chain was sequenced within a study of shared clonotypes between healthy human individuals (dated by TCRdb to 2018 to 2020). With respect to the entire study: A few men and a couple of women, aged 18 to 49 years, made up the cohort. For each donor, three plates each were used for CD4 naive and CD4 memory, two plates were used for CD8 naive, and one plate was used for CD8 memory. Blood TCR repertoires of a handful of healthy adults were deeply sequenced to estimate repertoire size and the extent of clonotype sharing between individuals. Libraries were prepared and TCR repertoires were sequenced by different laboratories using diverse techniques, in order to increase sequencing depth and limit assay-specific biases. Between about 0.85 and 9.5 billion PBMCs per donor were obtained by leukapheresis.

From its cysteine to its phenylalanine, the CDR3 spans 15 amino acids. Of all the DNA, just the CDR3 is kept, 45 bases in frame from base 1. CDR1 MGHDK and CDR2 SYGVNS are derived from the germline V gene. The junction shows trimming of 2 bases on V and 9 bases on J, plus 17 bases between the germline ends. Using the deep immunoSEQ assay, TCR CDR3 regions were amplified from genomic DNA by multiplex PCR. Genomic DNA extracted from each cell subset was distributed evenly over all wells of several immunoSEQ 96-well plates, and each plate served as one replicate. For sorted subsets, each replicate PCR was loaded with about 200 ng genomic DNA, equivalent to 25,000 to 35,000 T cell genomes. The purified libraries were quantified using a Qubit 3.0 fluorometer, sized with a Bioanalyzer 2100, and then quantified again using the KAPA Library Quantification kit. Every immunoSEQ 96-well plate was sequenced on a separate single-read 150-cycle Illumina NextSeq 550 flow cell. In the authors' own workflow: Because only junctional sequences without quality scores were contained in the immunoSEQ output, filtering matching that applied to full-length reads could not be performed. Sequences were annotated with PyIR, a Python wrapper for IgBLAST v1.9, using IMGT germline references to assign V/J genes and CDR3. Reads were removed for weak V/J assignments (E-value above 1e-6), missing CDR3, stop codons, out-of-frame junctions, or ambiguous translated residues. V3J clonotypes were defined by identical inferred V gene, J gene, and CDR3 amino acid sequence. Percentage overlap between repertoires was calculated by dividing the number of shared unique clonotypes by the size of the smaller repertoire. RTK rarefaction, the Chao1 estimator, and Recon v2.1 estimates of unobserved clonotypes were used to assess repertoire richness. For all TCRbeta clonotypes obtained by the gDNA method from a handful of donors, generation probabilities were computed with OLGA. The clones in this table, taken by TCRdb from immuneACCESS, are in-frame only. Not every clone is retained; where verified, under half of the shortfall comes from an unresolved V gene, and the cause of the rest is unknown. V, J and clone size were drawn from that table, and D and trimming were deduced from the DNA. The sample table holds over a million clones, of which around 82% were seen once. Of the sample, 0.5% to 0.65% is held by the ten largest clones.

Donors were healthy HIV-negative adults with no recently reported acute infections or vaccinations. Only Caucasian adults living in Nashville, Tennessee, USA were represented among the donors. CD4+ T cells were enriched by magnetic negative selection; naive cells were then positively selected on CD45RA, and the negative fraction formed the memory subset. Blood was collected by leukapheresis, and PBMCs were isolated by Ficoll-Histopaque density gradient centrifugation and then cryopreserved in liquid nitrogen vapor phase. Purity and quantity of every magnetically sorted T cell population were checked by analytical flow cytometry. From each sorted fraction, genomic DNA was isolated and quantified by UV absorbance on a Nanodrop 2000c. Comments on this clone: Its binding antigen is unknown. Base qualities were left out, and no much larger clone turns up one base away.

Here is what the overall study found, with its caveats: Compared with non-shared clonotypes, the clonotypes found in all four sorted-subset donors had higher generation probabilities. Pairwise subsampling indicated that sequencing depth was expected to affect the degree of clonotype sharing among donors. Only blood was sampled, and tissue TCR repertoires likely differ from those in blood. Approximately 5% of naive CD4, more than 3% of naive CD8, 2.3% of memory CD4, and 0.35% to 0.5% of memory CD8 clonotypes were shared across a few donors. Because the study included a small number of donors, the genetic and exposure-history diversity represented was limited. Estimated clonotype richness was generally larger for naive than for memory subsets. Even with the large sequencing depth, rarefaction of the sorted-subset datasets indicated that sequencing was incomplete.

The sequence derives from a man in his late teens or twenties in good health. Some clones in this sample may be carry-over from other donors' samples. The chain is encoded by TRBV25-1 joined to TRBJ2-1, and TRBD2 may be the D gene, going by 6 matching bases. Sequenced sample: memory CD4+ T cells from PBMCs. This sample's cell subset or site label indicates: CD45RA-negative fraction. CDR3 loop: CASSEGRTESSEQFF. Here is the DNA: TGTGCCAGCAGTGAAGGGAGGACCGAGTCAAGTGAGCAGTTCTTC. The full variable domain, completed from the reference TRBV25-1 and TRBJ2-1 proteins outside the CDR3, reads EADIYQTPRYLVIGTGKKITLECSQTMGHDKMYWYQQDPGMELHLIHYSYGVNSTEKGDLSSESTVSRIRTEHFPLTLESARPSHTSQYLCASSEGRTESSEQFFGPGTRLTVL.